This T cell receptor (beta chain) appears in the sequencing data of a study of blood T cells in healthy people across ages. Through a sample-barcoded 5' primer and a J-beta primer mix, a second PCR was run for roughly 6 to 12 cycles. TCRdb analysed the 5' RACE reads with MiXCR anew, one entry per CDR3 protein. The profile shows around 970,000 distinct CDR3 sequences, about 53% of them singletons. The germline V gene encodes CDR1 MGHRA and CDR2 YSYEKL. Trimming cost V 4 bases and J 3 bases, with 6 bases left between them. The CDR3 consists of 12 residues. The clonotype comes from a woman aged 55-70 years in good health. V usage is TRBV4-1 and J usage is TRBJ1-1; D is ambiguous. Material: blood. The CDR3: CASSLTDTEAFF. The CDR3 nucleotides are TGCGCCAGCAGCCTTACTGACACTGAAGCTTTCTTT.